The rows below give T cell receptor beta chains drawn from one sample of a study of graft-versus-host responses after intestinal transplantation. Repertoires were generated with immunoSEQ multiplex PCR, while TCRdb's copy carries only in-frame clones and drops some. This sample has 95,000 to 150,000 clones, with roughly 96% found just once. Their cognate antigens are unknown. The sequencing used unstimulated CD8+ T cells sorted from spleen or lymph node cells, collected before intestinal transplant. The receptors originated from a human donor who received an intestinal transplant. CDR3s include the opening cysteine and the closing phenylalanine or tryptophan.

>TRBJ2-1|TRBV13
CASSSRQPTEQFF
>TRBJ1-4|TRBV28
CASSLSRTGPEKLFF
>TRBJ2-7|TRBV4-1
CASSQERDKGYEQYF
>TRBJ2-1|TRBV28
CASSLVRGTSGREFF
>TRBJ2-7|TRBV30
CAWSWGPQGYEQYF
>TRBJ1-5|TRBV6-5
CASSSNSNQPQHF
>TRBJ1-2|TRBV28
CASSLAPAGDYGYTF
>TRBJ2-7|TRBV10-3
CAISAGRELYEQYF
>TRBJ2-7|TRBV14
CASSQGHYEQYF
>TRBJ2-3|TRBV28
CATESRGGDTQYF
>TRBJ2-7|TRBV4-2
CASSQVYSYEQYF
>TRBJ2-3|TRBV6-1
CASVGPSSPDTQYF
>TRBJ2-7|TRBV4-1
CASSHPVEGPYEQYF
>TRBJ1-3|TRBV28
CASSAQGLNGNTIYF
>TRBJ1-1|TRBV19
CASSALLSQGFTEAFF
>TRBJ2-1|TRBV7-6
CASSLDMSSYNEQFF
>TRBJ2-5|TRBV15
CATSPSVETQYF
>TRBJ2-1|TRBV27
CASSLGSSYNEQFF
>TRBJ2-2|TRBV5-4
CASSLLNGELFF
>TRBJ2-1|TRBV10-3
CAISEFSSSYNEQFF
>TRBJ1-2|TRBV7-9
CASSISTGGKDGYTF
>TRBJ2-7|TRBV6-5
CASRWGLSYEQYF
>TRBJ1-2|TRBV19
CASTIKGWENYGYTF
>TRBJ1-6|TRBV19
CASSWTAGDSPLHF
>TRBJ2-2|TRBV7-6
CASSFSSGDAGELFF
>TRBJ1-1|TRBV28
CASSARGWTEAFF
>TRBJ2-7|TRBV6-5
CASQPGRHYEQYF
>TRBJ2-1|TRBV5-4
CASSPRSQMEQFF
>TRBJ2-1|TRBV19
CASSITGRISYNEQFF
>TRBJ1-1|TRBV7-6
CASSPNTLSQPTPEAFF
>TRBJ1-5|TRBV9
CASSLESNQPQHF
>TRBJ2-7|TRBV5-1
CASSPSTGAYEQYF